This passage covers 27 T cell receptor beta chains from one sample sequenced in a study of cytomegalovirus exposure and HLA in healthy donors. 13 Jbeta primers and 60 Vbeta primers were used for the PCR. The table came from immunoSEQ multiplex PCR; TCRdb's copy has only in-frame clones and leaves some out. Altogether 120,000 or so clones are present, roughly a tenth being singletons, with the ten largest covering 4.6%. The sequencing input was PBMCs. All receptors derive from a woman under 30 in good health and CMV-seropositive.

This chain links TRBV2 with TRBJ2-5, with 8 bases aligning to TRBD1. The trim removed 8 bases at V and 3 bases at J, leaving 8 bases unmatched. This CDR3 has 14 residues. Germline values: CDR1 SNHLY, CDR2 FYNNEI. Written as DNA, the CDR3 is TGTGCCAGCGATTTAGGACAGGGAAAAGAGACCCAGTACTTC. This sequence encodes CASDLGQGKETQYF.

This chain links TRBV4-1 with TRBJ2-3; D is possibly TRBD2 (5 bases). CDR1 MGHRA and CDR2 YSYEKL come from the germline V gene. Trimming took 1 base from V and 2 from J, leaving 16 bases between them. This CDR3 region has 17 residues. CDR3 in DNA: TGCGCCAGCAGCCAAGGTACGCGGGCGCACGCCACAGATACGCAGTATTTT. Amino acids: CASSQGTRAHATDTQYF.

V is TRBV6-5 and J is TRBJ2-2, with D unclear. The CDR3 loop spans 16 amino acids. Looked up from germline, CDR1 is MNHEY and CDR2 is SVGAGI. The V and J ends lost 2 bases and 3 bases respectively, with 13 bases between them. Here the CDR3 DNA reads TGTGCCAGCAGTTACGGGCTGCCGAGAGACACCGGGGAGCTGTTTTTT. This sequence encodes CASSYGLPRDTGELFF.

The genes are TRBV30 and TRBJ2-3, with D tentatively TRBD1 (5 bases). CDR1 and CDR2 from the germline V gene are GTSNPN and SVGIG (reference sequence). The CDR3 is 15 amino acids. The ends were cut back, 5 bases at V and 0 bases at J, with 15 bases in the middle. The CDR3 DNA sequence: TGTGCCTGGGCATTCGGAAAGGGGAGCACAGATACGCAGTATTTT. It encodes CAWAFGKGSTDTQYF.

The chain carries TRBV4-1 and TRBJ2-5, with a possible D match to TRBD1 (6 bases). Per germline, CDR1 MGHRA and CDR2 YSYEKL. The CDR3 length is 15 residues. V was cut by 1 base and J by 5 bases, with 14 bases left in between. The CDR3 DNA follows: TGCGCCAGCAGCCAAGTTACAGGGTTTCGGGAGACCCAGTACTTC. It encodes CASSQVTGFRETQYF.

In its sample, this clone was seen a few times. CDR3 region: CAWTPQGEAFF. CDR3 coding DNA: TGTGCCTGGACTCCACAGGGGGAAGCTTTCTTT. The genes are TRBV30 and TRBJ1-1, with TRBD1 matching 7 bases. Trimming at V came to 4 bases and at J to 8 bases, leaving 4 bases not matched to a gene. This CDR3 comprises 11 residues. Per germline, CDR1 GTSNPN and CDR2 SVGIG (reference sequence).

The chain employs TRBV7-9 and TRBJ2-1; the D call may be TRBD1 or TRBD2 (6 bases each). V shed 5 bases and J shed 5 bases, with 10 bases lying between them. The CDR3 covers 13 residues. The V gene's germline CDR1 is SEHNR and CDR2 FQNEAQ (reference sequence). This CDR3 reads CASSLGGHNEQFF. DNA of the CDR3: TGTGCCAGCAGCCTAGGGGGGCACAATGAGCAGTTCTTC.

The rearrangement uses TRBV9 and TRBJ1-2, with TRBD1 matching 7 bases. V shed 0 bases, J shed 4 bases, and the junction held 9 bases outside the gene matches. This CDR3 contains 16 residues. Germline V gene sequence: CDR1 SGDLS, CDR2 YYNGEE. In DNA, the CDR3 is TGTGCCAGCAGCGTAGGAACAGGGGAGAATTCCTATGGCTACACCTTC. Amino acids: CASSVGTGENSYGYTF.

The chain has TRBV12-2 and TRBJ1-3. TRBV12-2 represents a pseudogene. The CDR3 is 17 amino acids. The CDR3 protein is CASRPRNSVDSGNTIYF. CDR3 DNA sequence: TGTGCAAGTCGCCCTAGGAATTCTGTCGACTCTGGAAACACCATATATTTT.

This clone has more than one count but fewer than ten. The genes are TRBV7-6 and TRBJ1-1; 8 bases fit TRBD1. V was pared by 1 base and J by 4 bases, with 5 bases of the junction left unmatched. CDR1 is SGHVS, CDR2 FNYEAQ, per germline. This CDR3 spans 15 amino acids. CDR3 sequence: CASSLDSGTGTEAFF. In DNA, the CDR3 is TGTGCCAGCAGCTTAGACTCAGGGACAGGCACTGAAGCTTTCTTT.

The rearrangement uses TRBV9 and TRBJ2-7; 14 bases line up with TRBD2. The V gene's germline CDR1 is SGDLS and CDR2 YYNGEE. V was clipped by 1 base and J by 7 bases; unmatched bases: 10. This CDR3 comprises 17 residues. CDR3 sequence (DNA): TGTGCCAGCAGCGTATTCGGGACTAGCGGGAGATTGGAGGAGCAGTACTTC. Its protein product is CASSVFGTSGRLEEQYF.

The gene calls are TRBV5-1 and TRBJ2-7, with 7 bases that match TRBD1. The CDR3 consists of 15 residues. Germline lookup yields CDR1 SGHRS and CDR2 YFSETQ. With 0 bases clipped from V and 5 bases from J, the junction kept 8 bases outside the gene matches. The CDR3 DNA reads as TGCGCCAGCAGCTTGGAGGGGGCAGGGTTCGACGAGCAGTACTTC. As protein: CASSLEGAGFDEQYF.

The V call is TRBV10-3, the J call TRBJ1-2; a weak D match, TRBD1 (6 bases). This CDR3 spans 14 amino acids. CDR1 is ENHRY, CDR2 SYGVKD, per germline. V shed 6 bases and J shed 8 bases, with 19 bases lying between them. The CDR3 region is CAIRQTNRVEGYTF. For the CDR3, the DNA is TGTGCCATCAGACAAACAAACAGGGTCGAAGGCTACACCTTC.

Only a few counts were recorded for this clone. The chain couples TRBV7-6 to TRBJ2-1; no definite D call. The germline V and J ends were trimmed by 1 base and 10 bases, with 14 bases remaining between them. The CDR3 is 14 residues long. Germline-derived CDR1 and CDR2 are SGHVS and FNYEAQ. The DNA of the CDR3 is TGTGCCAGCAGCTTAGATATGCCCCCCGGGGAGCAGTTCTTC. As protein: CASSLDMPPGEQFF.

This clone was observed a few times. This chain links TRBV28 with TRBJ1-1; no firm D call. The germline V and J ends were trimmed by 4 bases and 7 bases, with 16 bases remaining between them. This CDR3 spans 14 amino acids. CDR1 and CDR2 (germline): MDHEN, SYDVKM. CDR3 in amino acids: CASSWNPSAGEAFF. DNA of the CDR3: TGTGCCAGCAGTTGGAATCCGAGTGCAGGTGAAGCTTTCTTT. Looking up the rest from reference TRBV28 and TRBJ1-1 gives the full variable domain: DVKVTQSSRYLVKRTGEKVFLECVQDMDHENMFWYRQDPGLGLRLIYFSYDVKMKEKGDIPEGYSVSREKKERFSLILESASTNQTSMYLCASSWNPSAGEAFFGQGTRLTVV.

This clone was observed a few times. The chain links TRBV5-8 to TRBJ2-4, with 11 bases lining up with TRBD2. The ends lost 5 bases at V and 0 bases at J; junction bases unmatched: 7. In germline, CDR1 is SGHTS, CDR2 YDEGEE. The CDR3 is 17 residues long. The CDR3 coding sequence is TGTGCCAGCAGTTTGACTAGCGGGGCCTTAGCCAAAAACATTCAGTACTTC. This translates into CASSLTSGALAKNIQYF.

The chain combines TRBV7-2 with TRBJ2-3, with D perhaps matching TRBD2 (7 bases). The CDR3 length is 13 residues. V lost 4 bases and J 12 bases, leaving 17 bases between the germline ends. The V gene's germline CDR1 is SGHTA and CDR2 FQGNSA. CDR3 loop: CASSSRGAQYQYF. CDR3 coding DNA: TGTGCCAGCAGCTCACGGGGGGCCCAATATCAGTATTTT.

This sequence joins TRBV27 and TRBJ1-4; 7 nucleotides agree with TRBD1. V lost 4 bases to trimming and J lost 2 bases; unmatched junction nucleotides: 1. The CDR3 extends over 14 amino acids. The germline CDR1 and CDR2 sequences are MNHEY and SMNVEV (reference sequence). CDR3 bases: TGTGCCAGCAGTTCACAGGGGACTAATGAAAAACTGTTTTTT. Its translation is CASSSQGTNEKLFF.

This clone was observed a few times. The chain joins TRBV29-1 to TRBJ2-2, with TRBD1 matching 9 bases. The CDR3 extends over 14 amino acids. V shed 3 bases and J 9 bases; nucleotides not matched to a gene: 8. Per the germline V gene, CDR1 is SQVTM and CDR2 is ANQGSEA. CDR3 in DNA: TGCAGCGTTGATCGGACAGGGGATCACCGGGAGCTGTTTTTT. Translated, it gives CSVDRTGDHRELFF.

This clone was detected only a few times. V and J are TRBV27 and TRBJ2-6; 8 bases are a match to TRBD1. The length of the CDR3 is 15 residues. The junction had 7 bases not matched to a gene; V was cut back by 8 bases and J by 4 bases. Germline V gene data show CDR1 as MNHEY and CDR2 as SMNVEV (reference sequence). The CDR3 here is CASQSRGLGANVLTF. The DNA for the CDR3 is TGTGCCAGCCAATCCAGGGGGCTCGGGGCCAACGTCCTGACTTTC.

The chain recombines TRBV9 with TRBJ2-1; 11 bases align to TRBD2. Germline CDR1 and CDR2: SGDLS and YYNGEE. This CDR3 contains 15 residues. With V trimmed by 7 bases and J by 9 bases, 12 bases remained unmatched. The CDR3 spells CASLDSGRAEGEQFF. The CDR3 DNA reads TGTGCCAGCCTCGATAGCGGGAGGGCCGAAGGTGAGCAGTTCTTC.

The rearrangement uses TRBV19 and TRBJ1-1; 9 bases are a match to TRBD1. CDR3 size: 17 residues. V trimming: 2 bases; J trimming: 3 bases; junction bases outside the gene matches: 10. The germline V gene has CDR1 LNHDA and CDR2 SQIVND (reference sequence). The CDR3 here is CASSINSGQGTYTEAFF. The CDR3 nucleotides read TGTGCCAGTAGTATAAATTCGGGACAGGGTACGTACACTGAAGCTTTCTTT.

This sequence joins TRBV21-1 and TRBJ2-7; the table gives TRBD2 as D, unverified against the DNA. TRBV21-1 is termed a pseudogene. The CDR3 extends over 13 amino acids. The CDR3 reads CASSKIRYYEQYF. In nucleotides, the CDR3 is TGTGCCAGCAGCAAAATTCGCTACTACGAGCAGTACTTC.

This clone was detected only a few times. CDR3: CASSSGTGSSGANVLTF. The CDR3 DNA reads TGCGCCAGCAGTTCCGGGACAGGGTCTTCTGGGGCCAACGTCCTGACTTTC. V is TRBV5-1 and J is TRBJ2-6, with 9 positions matching TRBD1. Germline CDR1 and CDR2: SGHRS and YFSETQ. Trimming cost V 5 bases and J 1 base; bases outside gene matches: 7. This CDR3 comprises 17 residues.

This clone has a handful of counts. This CDR3 reads CASSFWGGANYGYTF. The CDR3 DNA is TGTGCCAGCAGTTTCTGGGGGGGGGCTAACTATGGCTACACCTTC. The chain carries TRBV28 and TRBJ1-2; maybe TRBD1 (5 bases). This CDR3 comprises 15 residues. Germline values: CDR1 MDHEN, CDR2 SYDVKM. V lost 3 bases, J lost 0 bases, and 11 bases lay in between.

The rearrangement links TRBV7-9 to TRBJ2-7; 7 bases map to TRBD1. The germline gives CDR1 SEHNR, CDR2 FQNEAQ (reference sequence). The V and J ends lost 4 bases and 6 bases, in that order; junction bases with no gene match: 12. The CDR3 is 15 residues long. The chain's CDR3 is CASSSEGAVLGEQYF. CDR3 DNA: TGTGCCAGCAGCTCAGAGGGGGCAGTATTAGGCGAGCAGTACTTC.

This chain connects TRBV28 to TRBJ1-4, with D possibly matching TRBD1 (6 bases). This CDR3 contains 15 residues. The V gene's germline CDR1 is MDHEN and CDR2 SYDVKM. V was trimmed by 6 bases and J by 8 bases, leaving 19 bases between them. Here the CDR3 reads CASSSPGTSSEKLFF. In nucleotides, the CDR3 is TGTGCCAGCAGCTCCCCCGGGACATCCTCAGAAAAACTGTTTTTT.